This T cell receptor (beta chain) comes out of a study of T cells in tumors after PD-1 blockade. Study-wide context: Patients had no prior checkpoint blockade, systemic immunosuppressants, or anti-cancer therapy within 4 weeks. Patients received pembrolizumab 200 mg every 3 weeks or cemiplimab 350 mg every 2 weeks. On average, peripheral blood gave 113,528 TCR templates and about 34,000 unique clonotypes. Study-level results: Blood contained 40% to 50% of the tumor's TCR clonotypes.

The V end lost 7 bases, the J end lost 1 base, and 1 base lay between the germline ends. The CDR3 length is 11 residues. CDR1 LGHDT and CDR2 YNNKEL come from the germline V gene (reference sequence). A remark on this clone: No antigen is known for it.

Sequencing used immunoSEQ multiplex PCR; TCRdb keeps in-frame clones, though not all of them. The sample holds around 45,000 clones, 75% to 80% seen once. The TCR sequence derives from a human donor with basal cell carcinoma. The chain employs TRBV3-1 (or the pseudogene TRBV3-2) and TRBJ2-2; no clear D gene. Sample: PBMCs, taken before anti-PD-1 treatment. CDR3 DNA: TGTGCCAGCATGAACACCGGGGAGCTGTTTTTT. Amino acid sequence: CASMNTGELFF.